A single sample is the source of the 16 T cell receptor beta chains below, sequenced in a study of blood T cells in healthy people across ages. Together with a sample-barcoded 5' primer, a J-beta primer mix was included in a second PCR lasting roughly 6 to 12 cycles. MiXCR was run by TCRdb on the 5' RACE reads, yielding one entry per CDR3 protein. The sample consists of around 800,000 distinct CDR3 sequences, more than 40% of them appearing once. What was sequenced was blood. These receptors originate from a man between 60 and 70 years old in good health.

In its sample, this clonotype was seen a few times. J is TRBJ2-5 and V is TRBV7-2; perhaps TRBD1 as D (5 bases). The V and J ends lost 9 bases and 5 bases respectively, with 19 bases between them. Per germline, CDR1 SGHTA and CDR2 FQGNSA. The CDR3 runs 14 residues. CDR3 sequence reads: CASQTAYLDETQYF. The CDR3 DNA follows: TGTGCCAGTCAGACAGCTTACCTCGACGAGACCCAGTACTTC. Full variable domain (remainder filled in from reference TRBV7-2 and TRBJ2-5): GAGVSQSPSNKVTEKGKDVELRCDPISGHTALYWYRQSLGQGLEFLIYFQGNSAPDKSGLPSDRFSAERTGGSVSTLTIQRTQQEDSAVYLCASQTAYLDETQYFGPGTRLLVL.

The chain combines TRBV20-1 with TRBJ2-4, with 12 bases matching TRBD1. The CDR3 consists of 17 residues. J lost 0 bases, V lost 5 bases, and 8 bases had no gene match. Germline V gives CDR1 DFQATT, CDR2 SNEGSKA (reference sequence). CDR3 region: CSAGGQGAGRAKNIQYF. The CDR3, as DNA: TGCAGTGCTGGGGGACAGGGGGCGGGAAGAGCCAAAAACATTCAGTACTTC.

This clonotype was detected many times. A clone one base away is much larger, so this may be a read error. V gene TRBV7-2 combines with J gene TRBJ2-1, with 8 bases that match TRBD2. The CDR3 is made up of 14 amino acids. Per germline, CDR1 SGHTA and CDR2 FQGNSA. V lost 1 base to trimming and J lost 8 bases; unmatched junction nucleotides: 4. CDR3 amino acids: CASSLGLTSDEQFF. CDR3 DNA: TGTGCCAGCAGCTTAGGTCTGACTAGCGATGAGCAGTTCTTC.

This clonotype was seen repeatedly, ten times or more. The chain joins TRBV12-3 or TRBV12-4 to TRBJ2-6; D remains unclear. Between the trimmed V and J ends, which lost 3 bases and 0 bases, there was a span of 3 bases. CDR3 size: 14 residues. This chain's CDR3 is CASSFYSGANVLTF. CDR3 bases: TGTGCCAGCAGTTTCTACTCTGGGGCCAACGTCCTGACTTTC.

Written as DNA, the CDR3 is TGTGCCAGCAGCGCGCAGACAGGGGCTCCCTACGAGCAGTACTTC. Translation gives CASSAQTGAPYEQYF. This chain uses TRBV6-5 with TRBJ2-5; the match to TRBD1 covers 8 bases. The end of the DNA is better explained by TRBJ2-7, so the J call may be wrong. CDR3 length: 15 residues. The germline CDR1 and CDR2 sequences are MNHEY and SVGAGI.

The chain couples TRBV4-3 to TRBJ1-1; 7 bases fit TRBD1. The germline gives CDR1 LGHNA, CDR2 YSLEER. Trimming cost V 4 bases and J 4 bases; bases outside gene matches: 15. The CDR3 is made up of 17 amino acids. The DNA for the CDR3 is TGCGCCAGCAGCCTTGACGGGAGGGGGCTGGGAATCACTGAAGCTTTCTTT. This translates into CASSLDGRGLGITEAFF.

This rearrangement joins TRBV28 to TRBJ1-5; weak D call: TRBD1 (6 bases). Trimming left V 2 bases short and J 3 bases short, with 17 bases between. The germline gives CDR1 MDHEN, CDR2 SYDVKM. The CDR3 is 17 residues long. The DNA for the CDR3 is TGTGCCAGCAGTTTAGGGGGCCCGGCCGTTTACAATCAGCCCCAGCATTTT. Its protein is CASSLGGPAVYNQPQHF.

The CDR3 DNA is TGTGCCAGCAGTGAGCCAGGGGTGACCTCTGGGGCCAACGTCCTGACTTTC. Its protein is CASSEPGVTSGANVLTF. The V and J genes are TRBV2 and TRBJ2-6, with D possibly TRBD1 on 6 matching bases. CDR1 and CDR2 from the germline V gene are SNHLY and FYNNEI. Trimming left V 3 bases short and J 0 bases short, with 12 bases between. The CDR3 runs to 17 residues.

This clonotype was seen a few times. In nucleotides, the CDR3 is TGCAGTGCTAGAGACCTCACTGAAGCTTTCTTT. Translated, it gives CSARDLTEAFF. This chain connects TRBV20-1 to TRBJ1-1; unclear D gene. Germline assignment: CDR1 DFQATT and CDR2 SNEGSKA (reference sequence). Trimming pared 0 bases from V and 4 bases from J, leaving 3 bases between. The CDR3 runs to 11 residues.

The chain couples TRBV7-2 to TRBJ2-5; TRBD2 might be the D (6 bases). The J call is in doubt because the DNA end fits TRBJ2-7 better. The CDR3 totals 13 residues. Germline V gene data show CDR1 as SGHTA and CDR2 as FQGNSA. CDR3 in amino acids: CASSRSGEYEQYF. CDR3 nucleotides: TGTGCCAGCAGCCGTTCGGGAGAGTACGAGCAGTACTTC.

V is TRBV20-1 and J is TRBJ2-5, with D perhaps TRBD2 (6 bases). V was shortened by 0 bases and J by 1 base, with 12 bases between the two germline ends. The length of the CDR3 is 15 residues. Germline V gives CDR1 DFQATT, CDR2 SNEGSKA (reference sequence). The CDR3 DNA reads TGCAGTGCTAGAGACCGGGGACTCTTCCAAGAGACCCAGTACTTC. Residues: CSARDRGLFQETQYF.

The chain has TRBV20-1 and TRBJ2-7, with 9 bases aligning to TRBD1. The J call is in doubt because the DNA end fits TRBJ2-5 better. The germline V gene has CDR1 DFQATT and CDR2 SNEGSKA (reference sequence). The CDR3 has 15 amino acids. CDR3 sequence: CSASNDRGNKETQYF. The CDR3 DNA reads TGCAGTGCTAGCAACGACAGGGGGAATAAAGAGACCCAGTACTTC.

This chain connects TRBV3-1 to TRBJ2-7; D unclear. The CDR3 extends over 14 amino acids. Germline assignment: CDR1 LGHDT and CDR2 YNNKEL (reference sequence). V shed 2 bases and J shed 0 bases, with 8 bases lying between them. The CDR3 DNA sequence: TGTGCCAGCAGCCAATTAACAAGCTCCTACGAGCAGTACTTC. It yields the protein CASSQLTSSYEQYF.

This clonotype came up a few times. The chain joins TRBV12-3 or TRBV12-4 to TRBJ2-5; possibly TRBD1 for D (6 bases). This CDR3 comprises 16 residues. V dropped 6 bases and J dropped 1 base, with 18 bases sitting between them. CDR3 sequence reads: CASSLQGISRQETQYF. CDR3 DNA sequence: TGTGCCAGCAGCTTACAGGGAATCAGTCGCCAAGAGACCCAGTACTTC.

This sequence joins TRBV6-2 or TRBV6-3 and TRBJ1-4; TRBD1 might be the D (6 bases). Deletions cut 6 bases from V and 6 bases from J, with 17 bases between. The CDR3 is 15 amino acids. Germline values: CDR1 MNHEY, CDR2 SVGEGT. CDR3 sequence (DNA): TGTGCCAGCAGACAACAGGGCTATGGTTATGAAAAACTGTTTTTT. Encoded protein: CASRQQGYGYEKLFF.

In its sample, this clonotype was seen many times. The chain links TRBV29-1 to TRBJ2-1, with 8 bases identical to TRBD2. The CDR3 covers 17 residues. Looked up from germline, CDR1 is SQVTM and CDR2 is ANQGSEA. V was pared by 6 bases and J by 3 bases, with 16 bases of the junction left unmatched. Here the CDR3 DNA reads TGCAGCGTCGAGGGACTAGACTCTCGGTCTCTCTACAATGAGCAGTTCTTC. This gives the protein CSVEGLDSRSLYNEQFF.